A selection of T cell receptor beta chains follows, all from one sample in a study of T cells expressing NK-cell markers. TCRdb reprocessed the 5' RACE reads; each CDR3 protein has one entry and no DNA is given. This repertoire includes about 460,000 distinct CDR3 sequences. The sample taken for sequencing was blood T cells: a sorted CD56 or NKG2C T cell subset, CD4+ or CD8+ T cells, or bulk PBMC T cells (not recorded which). Receptors originate from a woman aged 50 to 60 in good health. Each CDR3 is given with its conserved first and last residue. Each record gives: V gene, J gene, CDR3 protein.

TRBV20-1,TRBJ2-7,CSASRADRSYEQYF
TRBV12-3/TRBV12-4,TRBJ1-6,CASSRTIGVGNNSPLHF
TRBV5-1,TRBJ2-1,CASSSIRGDNEQFF
TRBV25-1,TRBJ2-1,CASSENGSGRAILYDGGQFF
TRBV7-2,TRBJ2-1,CASSLAWGPHNEQFF
TRBV15,TRBJ2-3,CATREVDTQYF
TRBV5-5,TRBJ2-2,CASSLLQTGELFF
TRBV5-1,TRBJ1-1,CASSPRGPWNTEAFF
TRBV12-3/TRBV12-4,TRBJ2-5,CASSYTSGRGAQETQYF
TRBV12-3/TRBV12-4,TRBJ2-3,CASSFDGTRGDTQYF
TRBV7-3,TRBJ1-1,CASSLPLLGDTEAFF
TRBV7-9,TRBJ1-2,CASSPRDAGGYTF
TRBV4-1,TRBJ1-4,CASSETLPGNDEKLFF
TRBV13,TRBJ2-3,CASTGSGSDPDTQYF
TRBV6-1,TRBJ2-7,CASSERTGVSSYEQYF
TRBV6-5,TRBJ1-2,CASSYYSPFYGYTF
TRBV7-3,TRBJ2-2,CASSLKLSTGELFF
TRBV6-1,TRBJ2-1,CASSEYRLARYNEQFF
TRBV20-1,TRBJ2-5,CSARSGTAVRETQYF
TRBV20-1,TRBJ2-4,CSARTSGRALKNIQYF
TRBV27,TRBJ1-1,CASSPLQLQNTEAFF
TRBV4-1,TRBJ1-5,CASSQEGGLAGNQPQHF
TRBV12-3/TRBV12-4,TRBJ1-4,CASRPDGNNEKLFF
TRBV5-1,TRBJ2-1,CASSLRTSGAISYNEQFF
TRBV2,TRBJ1-1,CASRTVRNTEAFF
TRBV6-5,TRBJ2-1,CASSQGLAAYNEQFF
TRBV18,TRBJ2-1,CASSPPTGFRNEQFF
TRBV30,TRBJ2-2,CAWSPGLAGEPGELFF
TRBV19,TRBJ2-2,CASTETSGRAGGELFF
TRBV7-9,TRBJ2-3,CASRTDRWTDTQYF
TRBV5-1,TRBJ2-1,CASESPLAGGRHEQFF
TRBV2,TRBJ2-5,CASSAQVETQYF
TRBV25-1,TRBJ2-1,CASSEGSGSVHDQFF
TRBV20-1,TRBJ2-7,CSASNPGLATYEQYF
TRBV27,TRBJ1-2,CASSLLGQGEGGYTF
TRBV18,TRBJ2-2,CASSRQGMNTGELFF
TRBV3-1,TRBJ1-1,CASSETGGVMTEAFF
TRBV20-1,TRBJ1-6,CSARAPGSYNSPLHF
TRBV12-5,TRBJ1-3,CASGHGGNTIYF
TRBV12-3/TRBV12-4,TRBJ1-6,CASSLLQGGNSPLHF
TRBV12-3/TRBV12-4,TRBJ1-2,CASSLIGGRSGGYTF
TRBV27,TRBJ2-1,CASSLSVSGGNNEQFF
TRBV28,TRBJ1-6,CASRVTRGGSPLHF
TRBV20-1,TRBJ1-4,CSATGTGDTVKLFF
TRBV7-7,TRBJ2-1,CASSPTTRRNEQFF
TRBV20-1,TRBJ2-1,CSAPGTSSGMNEQFF
TRBV5-1,TRBJ1-1,CASSLGGQGAGTEAFF
TRBV15,TRBJ2-1,CATSRDRRILSYNEQFF
TRBV7-2,TRBJ2-6,CASSPLDRGSRANVLTF
TRBV19,TRBJ1-1,CASSARSEAFF